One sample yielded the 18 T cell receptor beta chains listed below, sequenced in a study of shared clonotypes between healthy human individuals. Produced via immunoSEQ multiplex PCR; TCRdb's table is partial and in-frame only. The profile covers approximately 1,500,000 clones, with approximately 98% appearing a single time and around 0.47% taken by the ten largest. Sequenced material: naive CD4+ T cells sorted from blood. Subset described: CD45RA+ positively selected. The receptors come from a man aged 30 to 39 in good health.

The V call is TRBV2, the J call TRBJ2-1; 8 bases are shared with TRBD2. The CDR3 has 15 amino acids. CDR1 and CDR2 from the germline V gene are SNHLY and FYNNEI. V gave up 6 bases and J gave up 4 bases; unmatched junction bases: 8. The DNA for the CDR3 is TGTGCCAGCAGACAGCGGGAGCAGTTTTACAATGAGCAGTTCTTC. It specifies CASRQREQFYNEQFF.

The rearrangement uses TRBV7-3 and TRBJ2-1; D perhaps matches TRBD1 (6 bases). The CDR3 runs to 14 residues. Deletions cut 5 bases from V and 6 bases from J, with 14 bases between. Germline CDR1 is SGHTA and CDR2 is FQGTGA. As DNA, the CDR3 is TGTGCCAGCAGCGGGACAACTCGGTTCAATGAGCAGTTCTTC. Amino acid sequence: CASSGTTRFNEQFF.

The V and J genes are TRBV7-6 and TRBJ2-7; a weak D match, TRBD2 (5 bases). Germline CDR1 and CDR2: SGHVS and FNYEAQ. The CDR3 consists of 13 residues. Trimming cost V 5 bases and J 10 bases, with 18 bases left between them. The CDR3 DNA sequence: TGTGCCAGCAGCCCAGGACTCTCAAGGCAACAGTACTTC. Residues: CASSPGLSRQQYF.

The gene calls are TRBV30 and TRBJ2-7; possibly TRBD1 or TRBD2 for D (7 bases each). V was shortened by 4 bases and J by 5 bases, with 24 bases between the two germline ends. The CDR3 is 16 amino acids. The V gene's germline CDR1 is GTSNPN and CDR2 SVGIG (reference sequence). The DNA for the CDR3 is TGTGCCTGGACCCAGGGGGGGGCCCTTCGGTCACACGAGCAGTACTTC. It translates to CAWTQGGALRSHEQYF.

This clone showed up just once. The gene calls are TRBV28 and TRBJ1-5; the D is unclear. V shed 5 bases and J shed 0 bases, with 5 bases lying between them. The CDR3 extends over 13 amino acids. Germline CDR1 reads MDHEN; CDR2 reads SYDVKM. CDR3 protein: CASSPYSNQPQHF. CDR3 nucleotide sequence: TGTGCCAGCAGTCCGTATAGCAATCAGCCCCAGCATTTT.

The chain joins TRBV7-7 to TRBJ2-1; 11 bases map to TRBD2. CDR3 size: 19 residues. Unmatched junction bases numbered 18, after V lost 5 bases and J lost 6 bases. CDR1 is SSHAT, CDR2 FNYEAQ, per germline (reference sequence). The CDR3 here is CASSLHPTSTSGSVNEQFF. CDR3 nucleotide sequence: TGTGCCAGCAGCCTTCATCCAACCTCAACTAGCGGGAGTGTCAATGAGCAGTTCTTC.

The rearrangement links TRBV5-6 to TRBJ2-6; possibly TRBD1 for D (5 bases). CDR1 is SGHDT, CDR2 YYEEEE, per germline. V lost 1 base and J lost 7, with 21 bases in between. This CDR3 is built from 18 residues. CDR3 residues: CASSLSDSSRPRANVLTF. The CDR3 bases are TGTGCCAGCAGCTTGTCAGACAGTAGCCGGCCACGCGCCAACGTCCTGACTTTC.

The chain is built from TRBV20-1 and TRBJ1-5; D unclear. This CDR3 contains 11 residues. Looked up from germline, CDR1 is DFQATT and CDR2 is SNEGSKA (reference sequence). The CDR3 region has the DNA TGCAGCGCCATAGAGGAACAGCCCCAGCATTTT. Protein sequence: CSAIEEQPQHF.

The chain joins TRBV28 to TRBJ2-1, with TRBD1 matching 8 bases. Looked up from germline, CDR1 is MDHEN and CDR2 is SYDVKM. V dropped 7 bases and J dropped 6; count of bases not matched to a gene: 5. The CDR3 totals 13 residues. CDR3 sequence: CASISDRANEQFF. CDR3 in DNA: TGTGCCAGCATTTCGGACAGGGCCAATGAGCAGTTCTTC.

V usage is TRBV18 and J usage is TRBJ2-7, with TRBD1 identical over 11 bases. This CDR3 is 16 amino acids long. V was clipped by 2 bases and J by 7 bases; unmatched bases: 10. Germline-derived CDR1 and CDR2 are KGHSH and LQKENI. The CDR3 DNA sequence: TGTGCCAGCTCACCAAAAACCGGGACAGGGGGTGATGAGCAGTACTTC. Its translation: CASSPKTGTGGDEQYF.

CDR3 region: CASSIRDRGPNEAFF. In DNA, the CDR3 is TGTGCCAGTAGTATCAGGGACAGGGGGCCCAATGAAGCTTTCTTT. The chain joins TRBV19 to TRBJ1-1; 12 bases align to TRBD1. Germline V gene data show CDR1 as LNHDA and CDR2 as SQIVND (reference sequence). Trimming took 3 bases from V and 7 from J; bases not matched to a gene: 6. The CDR3 loop spans 15 amino acids. The whole variable domain, remainder taken from reference TRBV19 and TRBJ1-1, is DGGITQSPKYLFRKEGQNVTLSCEQNLNHDAMYWYRQDPGQGLRLIYYSQIVNDFQKGDIAEGYSVSREKKESFPLTVTSAQKNPTAFYLCASSIRDRGPNEAFFGQGTRLTVV.

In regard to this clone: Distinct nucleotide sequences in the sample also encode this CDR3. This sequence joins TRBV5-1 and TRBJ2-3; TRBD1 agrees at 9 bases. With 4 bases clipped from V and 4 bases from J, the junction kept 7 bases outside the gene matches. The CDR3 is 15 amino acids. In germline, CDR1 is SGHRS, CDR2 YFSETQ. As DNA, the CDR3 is TGCGCCAGCAGCCTGGGCGGGACAGGGTCAGATACGCAGTATTTT. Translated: CASSLGGTGSDTQYF.

CDR3 region: CASSVSTGTDTQYF. CDR3 nucleotide sequence: TGTGCCAGCAGTGTATCGACAGGGACGGATACGCAGTATTTT. The genes are TRBV2 and TRBJ2-3, with 7 bases lining up with TRBD1. Trimming took 4 bases from V and 6 from J; bases not matched to a gene: 7. Germline values: CDR1 SNHLY, CDR2 FYNNEI. The length of the CDR3 is 14 residues.

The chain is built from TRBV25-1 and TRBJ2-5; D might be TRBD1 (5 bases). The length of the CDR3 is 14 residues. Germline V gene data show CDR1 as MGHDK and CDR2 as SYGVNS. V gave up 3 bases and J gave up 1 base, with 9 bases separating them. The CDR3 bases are TGTGCCAGCAGTGATTCAGGGATCCAAGAGACCCAGTACTTC. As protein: CASSDSGIQETQYF.

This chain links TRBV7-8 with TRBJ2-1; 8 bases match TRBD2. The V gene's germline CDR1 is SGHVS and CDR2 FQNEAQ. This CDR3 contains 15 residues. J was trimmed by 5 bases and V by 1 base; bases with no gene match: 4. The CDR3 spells CASSLGLANNNEQFF. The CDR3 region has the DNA TGTGCCAGCAGCTTAGGACTAGCGAATAACAATGAGCAGTTCTTC. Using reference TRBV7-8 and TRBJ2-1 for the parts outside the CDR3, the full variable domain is GAGVSQSPRYKVAKRGQDVALRCDPISGHVSLFWYQQALGQGPEFLTYFQNEAQLDKSGLPSDRFFAERPEGSVSTLKIQRTQQEDSAVYLCASSLGLANNNEQFFGPGTRLTVL.

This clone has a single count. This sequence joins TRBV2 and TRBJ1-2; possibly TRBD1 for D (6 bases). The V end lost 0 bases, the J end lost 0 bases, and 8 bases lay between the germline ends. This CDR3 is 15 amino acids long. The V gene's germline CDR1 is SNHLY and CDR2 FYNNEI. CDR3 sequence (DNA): TGTGCCAGCAGTGAAGCGCGGACAGCTAACTATGGCTACACCTTC. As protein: CASSEARTANYGYTF.

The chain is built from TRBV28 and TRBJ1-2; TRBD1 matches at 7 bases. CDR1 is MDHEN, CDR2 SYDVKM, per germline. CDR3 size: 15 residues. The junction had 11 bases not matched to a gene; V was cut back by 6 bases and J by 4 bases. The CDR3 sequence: CASSPPRTGAYGYTF. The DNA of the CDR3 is TGTGCCAGCAGCCCACCCAGGACAGGCGCCTATGGCTACACCTTC.

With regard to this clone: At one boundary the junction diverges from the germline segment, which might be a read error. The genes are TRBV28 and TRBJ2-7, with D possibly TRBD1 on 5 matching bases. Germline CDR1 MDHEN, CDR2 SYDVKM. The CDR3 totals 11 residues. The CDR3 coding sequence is TGTGCCAGCAGTTGGGCAACAGGAGTGGACTTC. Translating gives CASSWATGVDF. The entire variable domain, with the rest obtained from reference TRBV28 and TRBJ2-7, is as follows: DVKVTQSSRYLVKRTGEKVFLECVQDMDHENMFWYRQDPGLGLRLIYFSYDVKMKEKGDIPEGYSVSREKKERFSLILESASTNQTSMYLCASSWATGVDFGPGTRLTVT.